These 4 T cell receptor beta chains originate from one sample sequenced in a study of blood T cell repertoires in COVID-19. Produced via immunoSEQ multiplex PCR; TCRdb's table is partial and in-frame only. Among about 39,000 clones listed, 90% to 95% were seen once. Input material: peripheral blood. These receptor sequences come from a man aged 50-59 years with active COVID-19.

The rearrangement uses TRBV7-3 and TRBJ1-1; D is uncertain. The CDR3 extends over 13 amino acids. The V gene's germline CDR1 is SGHTA and CDR2 FQGTGA. V was pared by 4 bases and J by 3 bases, with 9 bases between. The CDR3 sequence: CASSSTADTEAFF. CDR3 nucleotide sequence: TGTGCCAGCAGCTCAACAGCCGACACTGAAGCTTTCTTT.

V gene TRBV19 combines with J gene TRBJ2-5; 11 bases agree with TRBD1. Germline V gives CDR1 LNHDA, CDR2 SQIVND (reference sequence). V gave up 5 bases and J gave up 6 bases; unmatched junction bases: 8. This CDR3 contains 15 residues. DNA for the CDR3: TGTGCCAGTAGTGGAGGGGACAGGGGGTCGAAGACCCAGTACTTC. This gives the protein CASSGGDRGSKTQYF.

V is TRBV19 and J is TRBJ2-4; 13 bases are shared with TRBD2. J gave up 2 bases and V 4 bases, and 2 bases lay outside the gene matches. Germline lookup yields CDR1 LNHDA and CDR2 SQIVND (reference sequence). CDR3 size: 16 residues. Here the CDR3 reads CASSKLAGGPKNIQYF. As DNA, the CDR3 is TGTGCCAGTAGTAAACTAGCGGGAGGGCCCAAAAACATTCAGTACTTC.

The chain is built from TRBV9 and TRBJ2-3, with 7 bases that match TRBD2. Trimming at V came to 4 bases and at J to 1 base, leaving 3 bases not matched to a gene. CDR1 and CDR2 (germline): SGDLS, YYNGEE. This CDR3 has 14 amino acids. The CDR3, as DNA: TGTGCCAGCAGCCGGGGGAGGGGCACAGATACGCAGTATTTT. The encoded protein is CASSRGRGTDTQYF. Based on the CDR3 plus reference TRBV9 and TRBJ2-3, the full variable domain is DSGVTQTPKHLITATGQRVTLRCSPRSGDLSVYWYQQSLDQGLQFLIQYYNGEERAKGNILERFSAQQFPDLHSELNLSSLELGDSALYFCASSRGRGTDTQYFGPGTRLTVL.